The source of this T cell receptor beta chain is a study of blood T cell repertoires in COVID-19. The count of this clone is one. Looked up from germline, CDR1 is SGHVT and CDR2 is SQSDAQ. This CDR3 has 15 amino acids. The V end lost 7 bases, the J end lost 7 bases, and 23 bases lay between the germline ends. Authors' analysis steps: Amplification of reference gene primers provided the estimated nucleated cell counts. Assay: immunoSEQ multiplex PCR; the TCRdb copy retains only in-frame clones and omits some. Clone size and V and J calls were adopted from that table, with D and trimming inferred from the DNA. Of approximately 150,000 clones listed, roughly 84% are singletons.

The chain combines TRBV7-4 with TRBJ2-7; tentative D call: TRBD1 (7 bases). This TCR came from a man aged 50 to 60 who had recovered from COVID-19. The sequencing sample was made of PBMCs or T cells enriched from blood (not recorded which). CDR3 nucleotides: TGTGCCAGCACCCTAGGACCCAGGGGGACTCGAGAGCAGTACTTC. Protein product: CASTLGPRGTREQYF.